This T cell receptor beta chain was captured in a study of human T cells and chemical hapten exposure. Whole-study context: Diphenylcyclopropenone, dosed weekly to the scalp, was given to patients throughout the roughly 25-week study. Findings and caveats of the study: Positive correlation was observed between PT1 expanded TCR counts and patch test score.

The CDR3 consists of 20 residues. V shed 3 bases and J shed 2 bases, with 25 bases lying between them. Using its own MiXCR run on the RACE reads, TCRdb lists one record per CDR3 protein. The data contain 300,000 to 450,000 distinct CDR3 sequences, 5.5% of them singletons. This clonotype was found many times. Its antigen is currently unknown. Time point denoted: pre-sensitization, week 0. Treatment meaning: therapeutic diphenylcyclopropenone sensitization with weekly scalp DPC. The sequence was collected from a woman under 30 with alopecia areata. Some clones in this sample may be carry-over from other donors' samples. The sequencing used whole blood, collected in connection with sensitization to the hapten diphenylcyclopropenone (DPC). The chain employs TRBV12-3 or TRBV12-4 and TRBJ2-2; D ambiguous. CDR3 protein: CASSFSLSPRLIPNTGELFF. In nucleotides, the CDR3 is TGTGCCAGCAGTTTTTCTCTGAGCCCTAGGTTGATCCCCAACACCGGGGAGCTGTTTTTT.